This T cell receptor (beta chain) was profiled in a study of Graves' ophthalmopathy and Graves' hyperthyroidism. Overall study: Blood was drawn at initial diagnosis, before any treatment.

The CDR3 has 16 residues. Trimming removed 1 base at V and 0 bases at J, with 11 bases between. From germline, CDR1 is LNHDA and CDR2 SQIVND (reference sequence). Orbital computed tomography, together with clinical symptoms, serum thyroxine, TRAb and thyroid ultrasound, was used for diagnosis. The authors amplified TCR beta CDR3 regions, and they did so from RNA transcripts for repertoire sequencing. HTBI primers served in a first-round RT-PCR, which a second-round multiplex PCR followed. From the multiplex PCR reads, TCRdb called clonotypes with MiXCR, one entry per CDR3 protein. In the table there are 500,000 to 800,000 distinct CDR3 sequences, over 40% of which are singletons. This clonotype showed up just a few times.

V usage is TRBV19 and J usage is TRBJ2-3; D gene unclear. Sequenced sample: peripheral blood. The receptor was isolated from an adult man with Graves' ophthalmopathy. CDR3 loop: CASSIGRFTSTDTQYF. The DNA for the CDR3 is TGTGCCAGTAGTATAGGGCGATTTACTAGCACAGATACGCAGTATTTT.